Listed below are T cell receptor beta chains from one sample, sequenced in a study of T cell responses to AZD1222 COVID-19 vaccine. Here immunoSEQ multiplex PCR was the method, and the copy in TCRdb shows in-frame clones only, minus some. Of about 120,000 clones in the sample, 87% were seen once. The material was peripheral blood, obtained on day 0 of AZD1222 vaccination. These receptors all come from an adult in good health. CDR3s include the opening cysteine and the closing phenylalanine or tryptophan. Fields, in order: J gene, V gene, D gene, clone size, CDR3 protein, CDR3 DNA. D genes are given only for firm matches. Clone size is shown for a subset of rows, as once, few, many or a class of expanded clone.

TRBJ2-1 TRBV4-2 . . CASSQGRGYNEQFF TGTGCCAGCAGCCAAGGAAGGGGATACAATGAGCAGTTCTTC
TRBJ2-5 TRBV18 . . CASSSGETQYF TGTGCCAGCTCCAGTGGGGAGACCCAGTACTTC
TRBJ2-5 TRBV7-2 . . CASSLGDPQYF TGTGCCAGCAGCTTAGGGGACCCCCAGTACTTC
TRBJ2-3 TRBV3-1/TRBV3-2 TRBD2 . CASRPTSGRDLITDTQYF TGTGCCAGCAGGCCGACTAGCGGGAGGGACCTAATCACAGATACGCAGTATTTT
TRBJ1-5 TRBV3-1/TRBV3-2 . few CASSSGIGNQPQHF TGTGCCAGCAGCTCAGGGATTGGGAATCAGCCCCAGCATTTT
TRBJ2-7 TRBV30 . . CAWGTGRSYEQYF TGTGCCTGGGGGACGGGACGGTCCTACGAGCAGTACTTC
TRBJ1-6 TRBV4-3 . . CASSQDSTGRNSPLHF TGCGCCAGCAGCCAAGATAGCACAGGGCGGAATTCACCCCTCCACTTT
TRBJ2-1 TRBV3-1/TRBV3-2 . . CASSQVDSVASLVFF TGTGCCAGCAGCCAAGTTGATTCTGTTGCTAGCCTTGTTTTCTTC
TRBJ1-5 TRBV5-8 TRBD1 . CASSPGTGGSQPQHF TGTGCCAGCAGCCCAGGGACAGGGGGTAGTCAGCCCCAGCATTTT
TRBJ2-3 TRBV19 TRBD2 . CASTLSGGRSTQYF TGTGCCAGTACCCTTAGCGGGGGAAGAAGTACGCAGTATTTT
TRBJ2-1 TRBV19 TRBD2 . CASSRTSGSISYNEQFF TGTGCCAGTAGTCGGACTAGCGGGAGTATATCCTACAATGAGCAGTTCTTC
TRBJ2-3 TRBV6-5 . many CASRDIPSTDTQYF TGTGCCAGCAGAGATATACCTAGCACAGATACGCAGTATTTT
TRBJ1-3 TRBV18 . . CASSPDTSGNTIYF TGTGCCAGCTCACCCGACACGTCGGGAAACACCATATATTTT
TRBJ2-1 TRBV9 TRBD2 . CASSAGTSGRDEQFF TGTGCCAGCAGTGCCGGGACTAGCGGGAGAGATGAGCAGTTCTTC
TRBJ1-4 TRBV6-5 . . CASRDGPATNEKLFF TGTGCCAGCAGAGACGGACCTGCAACTAATGAAAAACTGTTTTTT
TRBJ1-5 TRBV18 . . CASSPDSGNQPQHF TGTGCCAGCTCACCTGATAGCGGCAATCAGCCCCAGCATTTT
TRBJ2-7 TRBV12-3/TRBV12-4 . . CASSRPGGRQYF TGTGCCAGCAGCCGGCCCGGGGGACGGCAGTACTTC
TRBJ1-2 TRBV5-4 . . CASRGFGDYGYTF TGTGCCAGCAGGGGTTTCGGAGACTATGGCTACACCTTC
TRBJ1-5 TRBV19 . . CASSTQGGNQPQHF TGTGCCAGTAGTACTCAGGGAGGCAATCAGCCCCAGCATTTT
TRBJ1-2 TRBV15 TRBD1 . CATSMDRGDNYGYTF TGTGCCACCAGCATGGACAGGGGCGACAACTATGGCTACACCTTC
TRBJ2-7 TRBV19 . few CASSTQAGPFSYEQYF TGTGCCAGTAGTACCCAGGCAGGGCCTTTTTCCTACGAGCAGTACTTC
TRBJ1-6 TRBV6-2/TRBV6-3 TRBD1 . CASSRDSGNSPLHF TGTGCCAGCAGCCGGGACAGCGGAAATTCACCCCTCCACTTT
TRBJ2-5 TRBV19 . . CASSTQGPGKETQYF TGTGCCAGTAGTACACAAGGACCGGGGAAGGAGACCCAGTACTTC
TRBJ1-2 TRBV5-4 TRBD1 . CASSPYRGRVNYGYTF TGTGCCAGCAGCCCATACAGGGGCAGGGTGAACTATGGCTACACCTTC
TRBJ1-2 TRBV6-5 . . CASSYGAGVYGYTF TGTGCCAGCAGTTACGGGGCGGGGGTATATGGCTACACCTTC
TRBJ1-3 TRBV4-1 . . CASSGTGGSGNTIYF TGCGCCAGCAGCGGAACGGGGGGCTCTGGAAACACCATATATTTT
TRBJ2-1 TRBV6-6 . . CASRRDPLAPSSYNEQFF TGTGCCAGCAGACGAGACCCCCTAGCACCGAGCTCCTACAATGAGCAGTTCTTC
TRBJ2-3 TRBV15 . . CATSSLPRVGVTDTQYF TGTGCCACCAGCTCCTTACCCCGGGTTGGGGTCACAGATACGCAGTATTTT
TRBJ1-5 TRBV19 . once CASSIPGPEVWSNQPQHF TGTGCCAGTAGTATCCCCGGACCCGAGGTTTGGAGCAATCAGCCCCAGCATTTT
TRBJ1-1 TRBV30 . once CAWRLTGQLNTEAFF TGTGCCTGGAGACTCACCGGACAGCTGAACACTGAAGCTTTCTTT
TRBJ2-1 TRBV6-2/TRBV6-3 TRBD2 . CASSYPRGGYNEQFF TGTGCCAGCAGTTACCCCCGGGGGGGCTACAATGAGCAGTTCTTC
TRBJ2-7 TRBV12-3/TRBV12-4 . . CASSRGLYYEQYF TGTGCCAGCAGCCGGGGCCTTTACTACGAGCAGTACTTC
TRBJ2-6 TRBV5-1 TRBD1 . CASSETGGSGANVLTF TGCGCCAGCAGCGAGACAGGGGGCAGTGGGGCCAACGTCCTGACTTTC
TRBJ2-1 TRBV7-6 TRBD2 . CASSLVGLAVPEQFF TGTGCCAGCAGCTTAGTGGGACTAGCTGTACCTGAGCAGTTCTTC
TRBJ1-1 TRBV6-2/TRBV6-3 . . CASSYRGGTEAFF TGTGCCAGCAGTTACAGGGGGGGCACTGAAGCTTTCTTT
TRBJ1-4 TRBV18 . . CASSPPNRVGEKLFF TGTGCCAGCTCACCACCGAACAGGGTGGGAGAAAAACTGTTTTTT
TRBJ2-7 TRBV7-8 . . CASSSYRPAGVQRPYEQYF TGTGCCAGCAGCTCATACCGACCCGCCGGGGTCCAAAGGCCCTACGAGCAGTACTTC
TRBJ2-6 TRBV9 . . CASSAQSGANVLTF TGTGCCAGCAGCGCACAGTCTGGGGCCAACGTCCTGACTTTC
TRBJ2-5 TRBV7-3 . . CASSLYVQETQYF TGTGCCAGCAGCTTATACGTTCAAGAGACCCAGTACTTC
TRBJ2-3 TRBV6-6 TRBD2 . CASSLGVLAGGDTQYF TGTGCCAGCTCGTTAGGGGTCCTAGCGGGAGGAGATACGCAGTATTTT
TRBJ2-5 TRBV5-1 TRBD2 . CASTESTSGSETQYF TGCGCCAGCACCGAATCCACTAGCGGGAGCGAGACCCAGTACTTC
TRBJ2-7 TRBV28 . . CASSSETYEQYF TGTGCCAGCAGCTCCGAGACCTACGAGCAGTACTTC
TRBJ2-5 TRBV30 . . CAWEGKGQETQYF TGTGCCTGGGAGGGGAAAGGACAAGAGACCCAGTACTTC
TRBJ2-7 TRBV2 TRBD2 . CASRTSGGPYEQYF TGTGCCAGCAGAACTAGCGGGGGACCCTACGAGCAGTACTTC
TRBJ1-3 TRBV2 . . CASSEGTTPGNTIYF TGTGCCAGCAGTGAAGGCACAACCCCTGGAAACACCATATATTTT
TRBJ2-1 TRBV5-6 TRBD2 . CASSLEGSGFYNEQFF TGTGCCAGCAGCTTGGAGGGTAGCGGGTTCTACAATGAGCAGTTCTTC
TRBJ2-7 TRBV6-2/TRBV6-3 . . CASSYGTPAYEQYF TGTGCCAGCAGTTACGGGACCCCTGCCTACGAGCAGTACTTC
TRBJ1-6 TRBV18 . once CASSPLSNSPLHF TGTGCCAGCTCACCACTGTCCAATTCACCCCTCCACTTT
TRBJ2-1 TRBV7-2 TRBD2 . CASSFRGASGSSYNEQFF TGTGCCAGCAGCTTCCGTGGGGCTAGCGGGAGCTCCTACAATGAGCAGTTCTTC
TRBJ2-1 TRBV20-1 TRBD2 once CSASLGLAGYNEQFF TGCAGTGCTAGTTTGGGACTAGCGGGATACAATGAGCAGTTCTTC
TRBJ2-7 TRBV18 . . CATAQLPGPSEQYF TGTGCCACCGCCCAACTCCCTGGCCCTAGTGAGCAGTACTTC
TRBJ2-7 TRBV11-2 . . CASSLLIGGQSYEQYF TGTGCCAGCAGCTTATTAATCGGGGGTCAAAGCTACGAGCAGTACTTC
TRBJ2-3 TRBV7-9 TRBD2 . CASSLRTSDTDTQYF TGTGCCAGCAGCCTAAGGACTAGCGACACAGATACGCAGTATTTT
TRBJ1-1 TRBV7-2 TRBD1 . CASIRGPLTEAFF TGTGCCAGCATAAGGGGGCCCTTAACTGAAGCTTTCTTT
TRBJ2-7 TRBV25-1 TRBD2 . CASSVGLAGGPIYEQYF TGTGCCAGCAGTGTAGGACTAGCGGGAGGGCCTATCTACGAGCAGTACTTC
TRBJ1-5 TRBV6-2/TRBV6-3 TRBD1 . CASTPTGNQPQHF TGTGCCAGCACCCCGACAGGGAATCAGCCCCAGCATTTT
TRBJ2-7 TRBV7-3 . once CASTPSDGASAIYEQYF TGTGCCAGCACCCCTAGTGACGGGGCTAGCGCGATCTACGAGCAGTACTTC
TRBJ1-4 TRBV5-1 . . CASTSGGANEKLFF TGCGCCAGCACCTCCGGCGGAGCGAATGAAAAACTGTTTTTT
TRBJ2-7 TRBV6-7 . . CASSHGVSGASEQYF TGTGCCAGCAGTCACGGGGTCTCGGGGGCCAGCGAGCAGTACTTC
TRBJ1-5 TRBV4-3 . . CASSQDHGRSSHQPQHF TGCGCCAGCAGCCAAGATCACGGTCGGAGCTCCCATCAGCCCCAGCATTTT